This is a list of T cell receptor beta chains from one sample in a study of T cell responses to AZD1222 COVID-19 vaccine. This table comes from immunoSEQ multiplex PCR, and its TCRdb copy is limited to in-frame clones, with some not included. The repertoire consists of tens of thousands of clones, with approximately 90% occurring once and the leading ten covering about 24%. The sequenced sample was peripheral blood, obtained on day 0 of AZD1222 vaccination. All receptors come from an adult in good health. The CDR3 runs from the conserved cysteine through the conserved F or W. A D gene is named only where the DNA matches it firmly. Some rows have no size entry. The others give once, few or many, or a class for an expanded clone.

size	J	V	D	CDR3	DNA
-	TRBJ1-1	TRBV7-9	TRBD1	CASSTRGGTEAFF	TGTGCCAGCAGCACCAGGGGGGGAACTGAAGCTTTCTTT
once	TRBJ2-5	TRBV18	TRBD1	CATADRHQETQYF	TGTGCCACCGCGGACAGGCACCAAGAGACCCAGTACTTC
-	TRBJ1-1	TRBV7-9	-	CASLTGINTEAFF	TGTGCCAGCCTAACAGGGATAAACACTGAAGCTTTCTTT
once	TRBJ1-1	TRBV27	TRBD1	CASSYRGTNTEAFF	TGTGCCAGCAGTTACAGGGGTACGAACACTGAAGCTTTCTTT
-	TRBJ1-2	TRBV28	TRBD1	CASSSGGPDYGYTF	TGTGCCAGCAGTTCAGGGGGCCCAGACTATGGCTACACCTTC
-	TRBJ2-2	TRBV19	-	CASSAGLGVAGELFF	TGTGCCAGTAGCGCAGGGTTGGGAGTCGCCGGGGAGCTGTTTTTT
-	TRBJ2-2	TRBV7-6	TRBD2	CASRLLAGVNTGELFF	TGTGCCAGCAGACTTCTAGCGGGGGTGAACACCGGGGAGCTGTTTTTT
-	TRBJ1-1	TRBV19	-	CASRGLRQEAFF	TGTGCCAGTAGGGGGTTGCGGCAGGAAGCTTTCTTT
-	TRBJ2-5	TRBV28	-	CASKDSVFETQYF	TGTGCCAGCAAGGACAGTGTTTTTGAGACCCAGTACTTC
-	TRBJ1-6	TRBV6-2/TRBV6-3	TRBD1	CASSSQPGTAAVGSPLHF	TGTGCCAGCAGTTCCCAACCCGGGACAGCTGCAGTGGGATCACCCCTCCACTTT
-	TRBJ2-1	TRBV28	-	CATSNPPGGVNNEQFF	TGTGCCACCTCCAATCCCCCAGGGGGGGTTAACAATGAGCAGTTCTTC
once	TRBJ2-4	TRBV2	-	CASRQLVRENIQYF	TGTGCCAGCAGGCAACTAGTAAGAGAAAACATTCAGTACTTC
-	TRBJ2-3	TRBV5-5	TRBD1	CASSSRTGLDTQYF	TGTGCCAGCAGTTCCCGGACAGGGTTGGATACGCAGTATTTT
-	TRBJ1-1	TRBV20-1	-	CSASGQLAEAFF	TGCAGTGCTAGTGGACAACTCGCTGAAGCTTTCTTT
-	TRBJ2-3	TRBV7-2	TRBD2	CASSLEPLAGDTQYF	TGTGCCAGCAGCTTAGAGCCCCTAGCGGGGGATACGCAGTATTTT
-	TRBJ1-6	TRBV19	-	CASSIGQDYSPLHF	TGTGCCAGTAGTATTGGGCAGGATTATTCACCCCTCCACTTT
-	TRBJ1-2	TRBV7-2	TRBD1	CASSPPPGQGFYGYTF	TGTGCCAGCAGCCCACCCCCCGGACAGGGGTTCTATGGCTACACCTTC
-	TRBJ1-1	TRBV11-2	-	CASSLTENTEAFF	TGTGCCAGCAGCCTCACAGAGAACACTGAAGCTTTCTTT
once	TRBJ2-2	TRBV5-1	-	CASSFGPKNTGELFF	TGCGCCAGCAGCTTCGGGCCAAAGAACACCGGGGAGCTGTTTTTT
-	TRBJ1-4	TRBV4-1	-	CASSPVGGLNEKLFF	TGCGCCAGCAGCCCCGTTGGGGGGTTGAATGAAAAACTGTTTTTT
once	TRBJ2-5	TRBV25-1	-	CASSVQGGQETQYF	TGTGCCAGCAGTGTCCAGGGTGGCCAAGAGACCCAGTACTTC
-	TRBJ2-5	TRBV15	TRBD1	CATSSAYRGQGQETQYF	TGTGCCACCAGCAGCGCTTATCGTGGACAGGGACAAGAGACCCAGTACTTC
-	TRBJ2-3	TRBV7-2	TRBD2	CASSLVRGGLGDTQYF	TGTGCCAGCAGCTTAGTGCGGGGGGGTTTAGGGGATACGCAGTATTTT
-	TRBJ2-3	TRBV15	TRBD2	CATSQRLAGGSTDTQYF	TGTGCCACCAGCCAGAGGCTGGCGGGGGGATCCACAGATACGCAGTATTTT
-	TRBJ2-7	TRBV7-9	-	CASSPGGSQSYEQYF	TGTGCCAGCAGCCCCGGGGGCAGCCAATCCTACGAGCAGTACTTC
-	TRBJ1-2	TRBV6-6	-	CASSASDSTNYGYTF	TGTGCCAGCAGTGCGTCTGACAGCACTAACTATGGCTACACCTTC
-	TRBJ2-5	TRBV10-3	-	CAISEHLGERETQYF	TGTGCCATCAGTGAGCATCTAGGGGAGCGAGAGACCCAGTACTTC
-	TRBJ2-3	TRBV7-3	-	CASSLLLGLTPHTQYF	TGTGCCAGCAGCCTCCTCCTTGGACTTACCCCACATACGCAGTATTTT
-	TRBJ2-7	TRBV4-3	-	CASSQAEIGGGTYEQYF	TGCGCCAGCAGCCAAGCCGAAATTGGTGGCGGGACCTACGAGCAGTACTTC
-	TRBJ1-6	TRBV7-3	-	CASSLTGLNSPLHF	TGTGCCAGCAGCTTAACAGGGCTGAATTCACCCCTCCACTTT
few	TRBJ2-7	TRBV9	-	CASSLGGPPSEQYF	TGTGCCAGCAGCCTTGGAGGGCCCCCCTCCGAGCAGTACTTC
-	TRBJ2-5	TRBV28	TRBD2	CASSLLRFSGVIQETQYF	TGTGCCAGCAGTTTACTGAGGTTTAGCGGGGTTATCCAAGAGACCCAGTACTTC
-	TRBJ1-2	TRBV11-3	-	CASSLDRGDGYTF	TGTGCCAGCAGCTTAGACAGGGGAGATGGCTACACCTTC
-	TRBJ1-3	TRBV19	-	CASSIAVGNTIYF	TGTGCCAGTAGCATCGCGGTTGGAAACACCATATATTTT
-	TRBJ1-4	TRBV4-3	-	CASSQGGGRDEKLFF	TGCGCCAGCAGCCAAGGAGGGGGGCGGGATGAAAAACTGTTTTTT
-	TRBJ2-2	TRBV5-1	TRBD1	CASRGGSDTGELFF	TGCGCCAGCAGAGGGGGCTCAGACACCGGGGAGCTGTTTTTT
-	TRBJ2-7	TRBV11-2	-	CASSFLGARYEQYF	TGTGCCAGCAGCTTCCTCGGGGCTCGGTACGAGCAGTACTTC
-	TRBJ1-6	TRBV5-8	TRBD1	CASSSGQGSSYNSPLHF	TGTGCCAGCAGCTCTGGACAGGGCAGCTCCTATAATTCACCCCTCCACTTT
-	TRBJ1-1	TRBV19	TRBD1	CASSTGRQGAITEAFF	TGTGCCAGTAGTACGGGCCGACAGGGGGCGATCACTGAAGCTTTCTTT
-	TRBJ1-2	TRBV7-8	TRBD1	CASRGQGMFYGYTF	TGTGCCAGCAGGGGACAGGGGATGTTCTATGGCTACACCTTC
once	TRBJ1-5	TRBV6-1	TRBD1	CASSERRDRKGEPQHF	TGTGCCAGCAGTGAGCGCCGGGACAGGAAAGGAGAGCCCCAGCATTTT
-	TRBJ2-2	TRBV5-1	-	CASSEGLGTGELFF	TGCGCCAGCAGTGAAGGGCTAGGCACCGGGGAGCTGTTTTTT